Listed here is a single T cell receptor (beta chain). Only a few counts were recorded for this clonotype. It has no known antigen specificity. It has no much larger one-base neighbor in the sample; base qualities were not kept. The library was made by RT-PCR. Sequencing was carried out with an Illumina HiSeq 2500. Starting from the raw public reads, TCRdb applied fastp trimming at Q25, assembled clones with MiXCR and retained in-frame beta chains. Every entry covers one CDR3 protein and lists the most common genes and DNA from its rows. The sample table holds roughly 790,000 distinct CDR3 sequences, of which 21% were seen once. The leading ten clones occupy approximately 10% of the sample. These data are taken from a study of response to subunit inactivated influenza vaccine (dated by TCRdb to the late 2010s). For context, the study as a whole: The study used deep quantitative T cell receptor repertoire profiling to track responses to a trivalent subunit inactivated influenza vaccine.

Findings and caveats that apply to the study as a whole: The authors proposed that each seasonal influenza vaccination may bring in only a limited number of new T cells.

The sequenced sample was PBMCs from blood, obtained approximately 5 days after vaccination. The TCR originated in a man aged 50 to 60 who received an inactivated influenza vaccine. Donor details come from another sample of the same person, matched by shared clones.

The base sequence is TGTGCCAGCAGCTTAAAAGGGTCTACCCGTTACGAGCAGTACTTC. This is translated as CASSLKGSTRYEQYF. The rearranged segments are TRBV7-9 and TRBJ2-7, with no D gene named confidently. V is reduced by 2 bases and J by 4 bases, leaving a spacing of 15 bases between them. Reading from cysteine to phenylalanine, the CDR3 counts 15 amino acids. The DNA shown is the 45-base CDR3, in frame from base 1. CDR1 and CDR2, looked up from the germline V gene (reference sequence), are SEHNR and FQNEAQ.